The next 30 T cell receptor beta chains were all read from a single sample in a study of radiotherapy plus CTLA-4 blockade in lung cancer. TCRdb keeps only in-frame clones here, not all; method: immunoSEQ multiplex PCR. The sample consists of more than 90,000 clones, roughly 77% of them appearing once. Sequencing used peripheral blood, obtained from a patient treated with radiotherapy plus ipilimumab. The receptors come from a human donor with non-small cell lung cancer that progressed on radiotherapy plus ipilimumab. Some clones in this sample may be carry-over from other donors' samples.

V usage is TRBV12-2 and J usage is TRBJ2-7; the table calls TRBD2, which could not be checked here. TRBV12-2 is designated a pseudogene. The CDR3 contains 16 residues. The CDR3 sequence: CASRLKRVRPPYEQYF. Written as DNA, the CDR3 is TGTGCAAGTCGCTTAAAGAGGGTGAGACCTCCCTACGAGCAGTACTTC.

The CDR3 protein is CASSLGDRVENEQFF. CDR3 coding DNA: TGCGCCAGCAGCTTGGGAGACAGGGTAGAGAATGAGCAGTTCTTC. The chain is built from TRBV5-1 and TRBJ2-1; 7 bases map to TRBD1. CDR3 length equals 15 residues. Trimming took 0 bases from V and 7 from J; bases not matched to a gene: 7. The V gene's germline CDR1 is SGHRS and CDR2 YFSETQ.

This CDR3 is CASSRDRASGELFF. Here the CDR3 DNA reads TGTGCCAGCAGCCGGGACAGGGCCAGCGGGGAGCTGTTTTTT. The J gene is TRBJ2-2, the V gene TRBV11-2; TRBD1 agrees at 9 bases. Per the germline V gene, CDR1 is SGHAT and CDR2 is FQNNGV. This CDR3 has 14 amino acids. Germline trimming cut 5 bases from V and 7 bases from J; bases unmatched to any gene: 5.

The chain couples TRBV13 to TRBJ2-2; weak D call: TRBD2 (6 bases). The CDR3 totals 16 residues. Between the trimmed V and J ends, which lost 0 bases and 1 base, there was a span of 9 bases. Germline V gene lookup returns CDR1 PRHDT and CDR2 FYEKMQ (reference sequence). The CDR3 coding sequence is TGTGCCAGCAGCTTAGGGTCGGAGGGGAACACCGGGGAGCTGTTTTTT. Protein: CASSLGSEGNTGELFF.

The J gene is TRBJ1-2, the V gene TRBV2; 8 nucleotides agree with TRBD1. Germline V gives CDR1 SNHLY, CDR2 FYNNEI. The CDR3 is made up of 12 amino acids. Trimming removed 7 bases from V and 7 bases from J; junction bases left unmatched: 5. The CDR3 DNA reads TGTGCCAGCAAAACAGGGGGGTTTGGCTACACCTTC. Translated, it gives CASKTGGFGYTF.

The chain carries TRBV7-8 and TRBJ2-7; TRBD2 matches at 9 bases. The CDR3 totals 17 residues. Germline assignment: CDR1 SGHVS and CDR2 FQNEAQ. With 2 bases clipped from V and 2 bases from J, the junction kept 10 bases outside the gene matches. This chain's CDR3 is CASSLNPRLADTYEQYF. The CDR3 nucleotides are TGTGCCAGCAGCTTAAATCCCAGACTAGCGGATACCTACGAGCAGTACTTC. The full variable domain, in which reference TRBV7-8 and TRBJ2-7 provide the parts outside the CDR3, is GAGVSQSPRYKVAKRGQDVALRCDPISGHVSLFWYQQALGQGPEFLTYFQNEAQLDKSGLPSDRFFAERPEGSVSTLKIQRTQQEDSAVYLCASSLNPRLADTYEQYFGPGTRLTVT.

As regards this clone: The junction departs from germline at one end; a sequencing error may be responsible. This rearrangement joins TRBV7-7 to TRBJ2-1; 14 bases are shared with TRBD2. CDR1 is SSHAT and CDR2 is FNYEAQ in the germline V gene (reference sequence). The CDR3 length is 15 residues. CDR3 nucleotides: TGTGCTAGCAGCCAGTTGGGACTAGCGGGGGACGAGCAGTTCTTC. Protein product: CASSQLGLAGDEQFF.

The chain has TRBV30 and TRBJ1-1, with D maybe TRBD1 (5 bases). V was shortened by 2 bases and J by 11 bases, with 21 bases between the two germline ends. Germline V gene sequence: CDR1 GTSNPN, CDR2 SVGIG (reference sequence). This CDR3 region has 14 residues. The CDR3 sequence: CAWSFIGGSGEAFF. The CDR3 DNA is TGTGCCTGGAGTTTTATTGGGGGTTCGGGGGAGGCTTTCTTT.

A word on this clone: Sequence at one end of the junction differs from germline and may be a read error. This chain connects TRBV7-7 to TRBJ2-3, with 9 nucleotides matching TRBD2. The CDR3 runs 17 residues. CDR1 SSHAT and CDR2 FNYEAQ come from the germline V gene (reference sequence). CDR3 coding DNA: TGTGCTAGCAGCCCCCTCGTCGAGCGGGGGGACACGGATACGCAGTATTTT. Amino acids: CASSPLVERGDTDTQYF.

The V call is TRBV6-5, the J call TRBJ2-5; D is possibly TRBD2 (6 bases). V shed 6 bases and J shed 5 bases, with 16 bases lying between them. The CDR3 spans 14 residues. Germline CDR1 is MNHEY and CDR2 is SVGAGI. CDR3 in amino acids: CASRPGRVVETQYF. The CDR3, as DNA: TGTGCCAGCAGACCCGGGAGAGTGGTGGAGACCCAGTACTTC.

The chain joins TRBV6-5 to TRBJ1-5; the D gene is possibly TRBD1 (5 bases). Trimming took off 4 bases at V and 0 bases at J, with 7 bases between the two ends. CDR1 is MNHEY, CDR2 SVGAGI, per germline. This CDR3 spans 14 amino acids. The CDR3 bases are TGTGCCAGCAGTTCAGACAGTAGCAATCAGCCCCAGCATTTT. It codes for CASSSDSSNQPQHF.

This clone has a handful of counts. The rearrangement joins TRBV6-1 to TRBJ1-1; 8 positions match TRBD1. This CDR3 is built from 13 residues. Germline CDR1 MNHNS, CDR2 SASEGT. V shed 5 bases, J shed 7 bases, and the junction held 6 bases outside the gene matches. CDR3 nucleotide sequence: TGTGCCAGCAGTTCCTTCGGGACAGGTGAAGCTTTCTTT. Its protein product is CASSSFGTGEAFF.

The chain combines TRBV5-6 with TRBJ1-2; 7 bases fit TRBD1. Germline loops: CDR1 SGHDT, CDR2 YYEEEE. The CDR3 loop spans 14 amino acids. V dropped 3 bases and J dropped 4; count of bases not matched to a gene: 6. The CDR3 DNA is TGTGCCAGCAGCTACAACAGGGGTATCTATGGCTACACCTTC. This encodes CASSYNRGIYGYTF.

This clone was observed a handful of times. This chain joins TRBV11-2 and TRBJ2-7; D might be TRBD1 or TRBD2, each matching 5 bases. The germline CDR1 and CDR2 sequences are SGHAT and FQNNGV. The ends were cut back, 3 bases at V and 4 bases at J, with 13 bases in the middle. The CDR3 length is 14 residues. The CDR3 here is CASSFGGSGYEQYF. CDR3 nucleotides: TGTGCCAGCAGCTTCGGAGGTTCAGGGTACGAGCAGTACTTC.

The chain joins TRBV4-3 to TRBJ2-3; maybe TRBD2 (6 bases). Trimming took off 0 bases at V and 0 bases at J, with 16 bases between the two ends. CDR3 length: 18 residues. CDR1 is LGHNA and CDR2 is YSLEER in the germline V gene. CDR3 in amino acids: CASSQDLVGLWSTDTQYF. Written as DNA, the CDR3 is TGCGCCAGCAGCCAAGATCTAGTGGGACTTTGGAGCACAGATACGCAGTATTTT.

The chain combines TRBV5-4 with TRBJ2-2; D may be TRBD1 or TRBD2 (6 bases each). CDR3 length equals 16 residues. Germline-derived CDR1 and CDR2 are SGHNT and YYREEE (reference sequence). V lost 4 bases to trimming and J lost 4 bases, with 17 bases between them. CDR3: CASSVGGQGGTGELFF. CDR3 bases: TGTGCCAGCAGCGTTGGGGGGCAGGGAGGCACCGGGGAGCTGTTTTTT.

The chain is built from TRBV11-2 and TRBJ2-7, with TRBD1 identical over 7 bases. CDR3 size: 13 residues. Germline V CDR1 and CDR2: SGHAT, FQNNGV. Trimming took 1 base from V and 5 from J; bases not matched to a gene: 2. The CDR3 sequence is CASSLATGHEQYF. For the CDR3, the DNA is TGTGCCAGCAGCTTAGCGACAGGGCACGAGCAGTACTTC.

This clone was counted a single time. CDR3 sequence (DNA): TGTGCCAGCAGTGCCCCGGGCGGGGGGAGCACAGATACGCAGTATTTT. Translating it yields CASSAPGGGSTDTQYF. The chain uses TRBV2 and TRBJ2-3; 8 positions agree with TRBD2. The CDR3 has 16 residues. The V segment lost 4 bases and the J segment 0 bases; nucleotides outside the gene matches: 6. Germline CDR1 is SNHLY and CDR2 is FYNNEI.

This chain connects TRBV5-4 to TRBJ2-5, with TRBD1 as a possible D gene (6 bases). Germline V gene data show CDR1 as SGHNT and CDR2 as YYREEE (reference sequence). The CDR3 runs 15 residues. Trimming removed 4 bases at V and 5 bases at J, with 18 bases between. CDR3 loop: CASSRDKQTGETQYF. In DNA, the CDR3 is TGTGCCAGCAGCAGGGACAAACAAACCGGGGAGACCCAGTACTTC.

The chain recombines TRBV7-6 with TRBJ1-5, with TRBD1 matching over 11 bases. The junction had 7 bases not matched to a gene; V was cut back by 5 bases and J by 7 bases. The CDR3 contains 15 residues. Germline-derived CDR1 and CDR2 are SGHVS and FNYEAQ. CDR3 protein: CASSGTGGQDQPQHF. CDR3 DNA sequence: TGTGCCAGCAGCGGGACAGGGGGACAGGACCAGCCCCAGCATTTT. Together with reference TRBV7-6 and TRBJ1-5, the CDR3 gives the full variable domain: GAGVSQSPRYKVTKRGQDVALRCDPISGHVSLYWYRQALGQGPEFLTYFNYEAQQDKSGLPNDRFSAERPEGSISTLTIQRTEQRDSAMYRCASSGTGGQDQPQHFGDGTRLSIL.

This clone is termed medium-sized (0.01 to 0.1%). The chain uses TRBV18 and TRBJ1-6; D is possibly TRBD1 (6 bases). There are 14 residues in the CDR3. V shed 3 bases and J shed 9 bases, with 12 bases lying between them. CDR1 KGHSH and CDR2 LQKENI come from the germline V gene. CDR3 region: CASSPQGNLSPLHF. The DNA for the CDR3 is TGTGCCAGCTCACCCCAGGGGAATCTTTCACCCCTCCACTTT.

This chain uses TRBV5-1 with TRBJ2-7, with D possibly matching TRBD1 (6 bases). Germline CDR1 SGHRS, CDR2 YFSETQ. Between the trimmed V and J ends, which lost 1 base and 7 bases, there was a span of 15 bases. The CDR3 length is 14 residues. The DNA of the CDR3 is TGCGCCAGCAGCTTGTTTCAGGTCCAGGGGGAGCAGTACTTC. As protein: CASSLFQVQGEQYF.

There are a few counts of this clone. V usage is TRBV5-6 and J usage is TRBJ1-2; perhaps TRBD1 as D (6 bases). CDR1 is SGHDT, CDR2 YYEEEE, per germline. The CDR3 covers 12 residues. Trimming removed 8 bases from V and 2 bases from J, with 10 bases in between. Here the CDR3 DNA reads TGTGCCAGTGAGGGGGGGAACTATGGCTACACCTTC. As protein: CASEGGNYGYTF.

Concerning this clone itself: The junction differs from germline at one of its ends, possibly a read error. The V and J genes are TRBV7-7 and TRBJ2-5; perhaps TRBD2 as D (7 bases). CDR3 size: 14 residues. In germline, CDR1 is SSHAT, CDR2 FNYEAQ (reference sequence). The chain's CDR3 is CASSLGGGQETQYF. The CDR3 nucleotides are TGTGCTAGCAGCCTAGGGGGGGGGCAAGAGACCCAGTACTTC.

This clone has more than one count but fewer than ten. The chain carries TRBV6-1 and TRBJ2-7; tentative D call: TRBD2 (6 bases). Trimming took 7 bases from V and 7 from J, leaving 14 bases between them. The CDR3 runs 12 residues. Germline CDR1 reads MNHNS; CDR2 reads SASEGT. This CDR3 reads CASIGGVGEQYF. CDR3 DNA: TGTGCCAGCATTGGAGGGGTGGGGGAGCAGTACTTC.

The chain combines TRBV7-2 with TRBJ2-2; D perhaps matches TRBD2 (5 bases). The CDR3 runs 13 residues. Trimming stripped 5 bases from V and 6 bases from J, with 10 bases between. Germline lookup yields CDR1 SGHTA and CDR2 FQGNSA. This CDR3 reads CASSGRTAGELFF. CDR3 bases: TGTGCCAGCAGCGGACGGACTGCCGGGGAGCTGTTTTTT.

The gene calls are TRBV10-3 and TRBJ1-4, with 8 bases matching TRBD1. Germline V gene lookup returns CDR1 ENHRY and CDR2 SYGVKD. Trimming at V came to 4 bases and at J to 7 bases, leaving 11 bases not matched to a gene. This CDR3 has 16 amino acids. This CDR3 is CAISASGGIASEKLFF. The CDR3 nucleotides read TGTGCCATCAGTGCCTCAGGGGGCATTGCTTCTGAAAAACTGTTTTTT.

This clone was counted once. CDR3 in amino acids: CASSLEQAVNTEAFF. The CDR3 region has the DNA TGTGCCAGCAGCTTAGAGCAGGCCGTGAACACTGAAGCTTTCTTT. This chain joins TRBV7-2 and TRBJ1-1; D is ambiguous. The germline V gene encodes CDR1 SGHTA and CDR2 FQGNSA. CDR3 length: 15 amino acids. With 1 base removed from V and 0 bases from J, the gap between germline ends came to 9 bases.

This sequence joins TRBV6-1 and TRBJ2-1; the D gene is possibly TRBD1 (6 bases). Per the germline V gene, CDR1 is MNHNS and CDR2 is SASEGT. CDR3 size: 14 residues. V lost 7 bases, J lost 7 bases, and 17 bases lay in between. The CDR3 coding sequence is TGTGCCAGCACTCCAGTGTGGGGACATAATGAGCAGTTCTTC. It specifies CASTPVWGHNEQFF.

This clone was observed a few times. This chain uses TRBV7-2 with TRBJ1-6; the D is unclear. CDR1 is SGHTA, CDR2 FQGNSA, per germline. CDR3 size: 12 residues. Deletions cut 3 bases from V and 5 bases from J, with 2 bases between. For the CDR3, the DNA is TGTGCCAGCAGCTTGAATAATTCACCCCTCCACTTT. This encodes CASSLNNSPLHF. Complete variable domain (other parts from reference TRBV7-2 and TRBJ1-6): GAGVSQSPSNKVTEKGKDVELRCDPISGHTALYWYRQSLGQGLEFLIYFQGNSAPDKSGLPSDRFSAERTGGSVSTLTIQRTQQEDSAVYLCASSLNNSPLHFGNGTRLTVT.